The clone carrying this T cell receptor (beta chain) was seen a single time. Its specificity is unknown. Trimming took 7 bases from V and 5 from J; bases not matched to a gene: 8. From germline, CDR1 is MDHEN and CDR2 SYDVKM. This CDR3 has 14 amino acids. These data come from a study of cytomegalovirus exposure and HLA in healthy donors. Overall study results and limits: Reported findings show TCR beta sequences accurately forecast HLA-A and HLA-B alleles in most subjects.

PCR was performed using 60 Vbeta and 13 Jbeta primers. Libraries were prepared by immunoSEQ multiplex PCR; TCRdb keeps only in-frame clonotypes and omits some of them. This sample has some 80,000 clones; over 70% occur once, and the top ten carry approximately 1.5%. The rearrangement links TRBV28 to TRBJ1-5, with TRBD1 matching over 7 bases. The sequencing input was PBMCs. This TCR was sampled from a man between 35 and 55 years old in good health and CMV-seronegative. In DNA, the CDR3 is TGTGCCAGCACCGAGGGGGCGAGCTATCAGCCCCAGCATTTT. Its protein is CASTEGASYQPQHF.